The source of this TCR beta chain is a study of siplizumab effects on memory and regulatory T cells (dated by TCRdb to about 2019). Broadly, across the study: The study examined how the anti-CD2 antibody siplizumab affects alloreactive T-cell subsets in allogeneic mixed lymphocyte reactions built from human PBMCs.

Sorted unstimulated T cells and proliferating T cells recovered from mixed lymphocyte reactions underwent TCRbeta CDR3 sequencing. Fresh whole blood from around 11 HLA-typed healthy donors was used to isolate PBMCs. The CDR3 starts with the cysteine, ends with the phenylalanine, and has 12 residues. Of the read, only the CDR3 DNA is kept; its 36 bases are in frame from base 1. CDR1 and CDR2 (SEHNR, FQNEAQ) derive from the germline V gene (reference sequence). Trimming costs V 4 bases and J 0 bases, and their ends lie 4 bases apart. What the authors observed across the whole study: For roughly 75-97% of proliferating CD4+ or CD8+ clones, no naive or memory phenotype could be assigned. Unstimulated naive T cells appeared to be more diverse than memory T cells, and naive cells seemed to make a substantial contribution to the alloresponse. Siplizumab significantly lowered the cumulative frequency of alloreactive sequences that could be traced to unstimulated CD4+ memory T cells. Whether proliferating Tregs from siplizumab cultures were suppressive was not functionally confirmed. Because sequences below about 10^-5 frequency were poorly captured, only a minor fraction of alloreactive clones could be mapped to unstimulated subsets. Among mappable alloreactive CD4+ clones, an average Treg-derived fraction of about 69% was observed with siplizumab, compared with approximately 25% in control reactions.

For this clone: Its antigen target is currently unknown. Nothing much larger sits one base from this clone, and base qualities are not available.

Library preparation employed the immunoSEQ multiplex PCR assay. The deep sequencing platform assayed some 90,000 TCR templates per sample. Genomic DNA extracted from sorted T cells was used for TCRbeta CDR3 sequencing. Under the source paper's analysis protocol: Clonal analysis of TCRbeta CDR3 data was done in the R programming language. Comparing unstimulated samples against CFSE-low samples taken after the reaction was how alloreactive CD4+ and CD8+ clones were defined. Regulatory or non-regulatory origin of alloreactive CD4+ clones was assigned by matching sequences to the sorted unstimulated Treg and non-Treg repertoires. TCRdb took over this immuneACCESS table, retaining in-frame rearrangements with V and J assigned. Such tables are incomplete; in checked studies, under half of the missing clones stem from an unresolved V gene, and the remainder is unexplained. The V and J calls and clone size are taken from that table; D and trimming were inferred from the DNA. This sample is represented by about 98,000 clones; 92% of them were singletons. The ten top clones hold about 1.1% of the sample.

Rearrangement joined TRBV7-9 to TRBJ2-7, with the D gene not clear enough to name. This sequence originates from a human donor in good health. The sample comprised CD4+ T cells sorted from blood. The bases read TGTGCCAGCAGCTCCATCTCCTACGAGCAGTACTTC. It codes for CASSSISYEQYF.